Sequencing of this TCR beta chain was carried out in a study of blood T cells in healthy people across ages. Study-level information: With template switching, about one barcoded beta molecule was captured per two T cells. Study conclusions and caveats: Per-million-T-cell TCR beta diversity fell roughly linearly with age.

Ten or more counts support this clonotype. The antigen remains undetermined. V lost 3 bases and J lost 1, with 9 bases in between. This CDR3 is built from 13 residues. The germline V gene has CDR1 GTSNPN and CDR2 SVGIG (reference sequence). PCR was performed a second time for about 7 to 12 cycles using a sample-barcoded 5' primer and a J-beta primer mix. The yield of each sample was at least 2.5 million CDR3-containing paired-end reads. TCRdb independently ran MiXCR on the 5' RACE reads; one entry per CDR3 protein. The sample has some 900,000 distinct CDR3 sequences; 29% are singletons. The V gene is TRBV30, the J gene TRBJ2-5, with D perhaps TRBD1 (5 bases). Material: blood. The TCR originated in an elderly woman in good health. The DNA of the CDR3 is TGTGCCTGGAGACGACAGCCCCAAGAGACCCAGTACTTC. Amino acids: CAWRRQPQETQYF.